The rows below give T cell receptor beta chains drawn from one sample of a study of human T cells and chemical hapten exposure. TCRdb re-derived calls from the RACE reads in MiXCR, one entry per CDR3 protein. The table lists more than 300,000 distinct CDR3 sequences, 5.5% of them singletons. This material consisted of whole blood, taken in connection with sensitization to the hapten diphenylcyclopropenone (DPC). These receptors were taken from a woman between 18 and 30 years old with alopecia areata. Some clones in this sample may be carry-over from other donors' samples. Each CDR3 is given with its conserved first and last residue. A D gene is named only where the DNA matches it firmly. Clone size is stated in some rows and not others, as once, few, many or a class when expanded.

d_call clone_size j_call v_call cdr3_aa cdr3_nt
- few TRBJ1-5 TRBV2 CASSGTQPNQPQHF TGTGCCAGCAGCGGGACACAACCTAATCAGCCCCAGCATTTT
- - TRBJ2-5 TRBV27 CASSPLGLGLTYQETQYF TGTGCCAGCAGCCCACTAGGTCTGGGACTCACCTACCAAGAGACCCAGTACTTC
TRBD1 - TRBJ1-3 TRBV6-6 CASGYESKGAPGNTIYF TGTGCCAGCGGCTACGAGTCGAAGGGGGCCCCTGGAAACACCATATATTTT
TRBD2 - TRBJ2-1 TRBV9 CASSPALRGGEQFF TGTGCCAGCAGCCCCGCCTTGCGGGGGGGAGAGCAGTTCTTC
TRBD1 many TRBJ1-1 TRBV6-2/TRBV6-3 CASSYVTGDYTEAFF TGTGCCAGCAGTTACGTGACAGGGGATTACACTGAAGCTTTCTTT
TRBD1 many TRBJ1-1 TRBV4-2 CASSQGGQGVNTEAFF TGTGCCAGCAGCCAAGGAGGACAGGGGGTTAACACTGAAGCTTTCTTT
- - TRBJ1-5 TRBV28 CACTSRAGPQPQHF TGTGCCTGCACCTCCCGGGCAGGGCCTCAGCCCCAGCATTTT
- - TRBJ1-1 TRBV7-2 CASSLKGSGINGNTEAFF TGTGCCAGCAGCTTAAAGGGCTCAGGAATCAACGGGAACACTGAAGCTTTCTTT
- many TRBJ1-3 TRBV6-2/TRBV6-3 CASSYFRSSGNTIYF TGTGCCAGCAGTTACTTCAGGAGCTCTGGAAACACCATATATTTT
- - TRBJ2-3 TRBV18 CASSPRAGTSTDTQYF TGTGCCAGCTCACCACGTGCGGGAACTAGCACAGATACGCAGTATTTT
- many TRBJ2-7 TRBV4-3 CASSRFSSSYEQYF TGCGCCAGCAGCCGATTTAGCAGCTCCTACGAGCAGTACTTC
- - TRBJ2-2 TRBV6-2/TRBV6-3 CASRPTGGGGTGELFF TGTGCCAGCAGACCTACCGGGGGAGGTGGCACCGGGGAGCTGTTTTTT
TRBD2 many TRBJ2-7 TRBV10-3 CAISESWRGGYYEQYF TGTGCCATCAGTGAGTCGTGGCGGGGGGGTTACTACGAGCAGTACTTC
TRBD1 many TRBJ1-2 TRBV29-1 CSVGEAGGGYTF TGCAGCGTTGGAGAGGCAGGGGGAGGCTACACCTTC
TRBD1 - TRBJ2-2 TRBV20-1 CSARLITGGMSNTGELFF TGCAGTGCTAGACTCATAACAGGGGGGATGTCGAACACCGGGGAGCTGTTTTTT
- - TRBJ2-1 TRBV27 CASSLGLAYGEQFF TGTGCCAGCAGTTTAGGCCTCGCCTACGGTGAGCAGTTCTTC
- - TRBJ1-5 TRBV2 CASRRAGQPQHF TGTGCCAGCAGGAGGGCTGGACAGCCCCAGCATTTT
TRBD1 few TRBJ1-5 TRBV5-6 CASSGGTGDFGTQPQHF TGTGCCAGCAGCGGGGGGACAGGGGATTTCGGGACTCAGCCCCAGCATTTT
- many TRBJ2-6 TRBV3-1 CASSQLSGANVLTF TGTGCCAGCAGCCAATTATCTGGGGCCAACGTCCTGACTTTC
- - TRBJ2-3 TRBV6-6 CASSYVRGASTDTQYF TGTGCCAGCAGTTACGTTCGGGGGGCCAGCACAGATACGCAGTATTTT
- few TRBJ1-5 TRBV4-2 CASSQEGAGPWPWPQHF TGTGCCAGCAGCCAAGAGGGGGCAGGGCCTTGGCCGTGGCCCCAGCATTTT
- many TRBJ2-4 TRBV2 CASSEGLTKNIQYF TGTGCCAGCAGTGAGGGGCTGACCAAAAACATTCAGTACTTC
- - TRBJ2-7 TRBV29-1 CSVASLGEQYF TGCAGCGTTGCCTCTCTGGGGGAGCAGTACTTC
- - TRBJ2-2 TRBV7-7 CAPGRLNTGELFF TGTGCCCCCGGACGGCTTAACACCGGGGAGCTGTTTTTT
- many TRBJ2-3 TRBV6-5 CASSLRGAPTDTQYF TGTGCCAGCAGTCTCAGGGGGGCCCCCACAGATACGCAGTATTTT
TRBD1 many TRBJ2-1 TRBV10-3 CAVHGTDYNEQFF TGTGCCGTACACGGGACAGATTACAATGAGCAGTTCTTC
- - TRBJ1-2 TRBV7-9 CASSLSMGNLAYGYTF TGTGCCAGCAGCTTATCAATGGGGAATCTAGCCTATGGCTACACCTTC
- many TRBJ2-3 TRBV6-1 CPSKVGGSRTDTQYF TGCCCATCCAAGGTTGGGGGCTCAAGGACAGATACGCAGTATTTT
- - TRBJ1-2 TRBV7-9 CASSLDKEAYGYTF TGTGCCAGCAGCTTAGACAAGGAAGCCTATGGCTACACCTTC
TRBD1 many TRBJ2-3 TRBV6-5 CASRSRGLHTDTQYF TGTGCCAGCAGGTCCAGGGGGCTCCACACAGATACGCAGTATTTT
- few TRBJ1-6 TRBV12-3/TRBV12-4 CASSLPFENSPLHF TGTGCCAGCAGTTTACCCTTTGAAAATTCACCCCTCCACTTT
- many TRBJ2-1 TRBV7-2 CASSLSSAHNEQFF TGTGCCAGCAGCTTATCCAGTGCCCACAATGAGCAGTTCTTC